This passage covers 30 T cell receptor beta chains from one sample sequenced in a study of cytomegalovirus exposure and HLA in healthy donors. The study ran its PCR with 60 Vbeta and 13 Jbeta primers. TCRdb's copy holds only in-frame clones and misses some; the assay was immunoSEQ multiplex PCR. The repertoire holds around 190,000 clones, with under 9.5% as singletons. The source material was PBMCs. The source of these receptors is a woman in her 30s in good health and CMV-seropositive.

The chain joins TRBV7-3 to TRBJ2-1; a weak D match, TRBD2 (6 bases). Germline V gene sequence: CDR1 SGHTA, CDR2 FQGTGA. The CDR3 contains 13 residues. V shed 1 base and J shed 6 bases, with 7 bases lying between them. In DNA, the CDR3 is TGTGCCAGCAGCTTAATGGGAGGCAATGAGCAGTTCTTC. This gives the protein CASSLMGGNEQFF. The variable domain in full, completed from reference TRBV7-3 and TRBJ2-1, reads GAGVSQTPSNKVTEKGKYVELRCDPISGHTALYWYRQSLGQGPEFLIYFQGTGAADDSGLPNDRFFAVRPEGSVSTLKIQRTERGDSAVYLCASSLMGGNEQFFGPGTRLTVL.

This clone has only a few counts. V usage is TRBV5-1 and J usage is TRBJ2-1; 9 bases fit TRBD2. This CDR3 region has 15 residues. V dropped 0 bases and J dropped 6; count of bases not matched to a gene: 4. The germline CDR1 and CDR2 sequences are SGHRS and YFSETQ. CDR3 sequence: CASSLGSGRGNEQFF. CDR3 DNA sequence: TGCGCCAGCAGCTTGGGTAGCGGGAGAGGCAATGAGCAGTTCTTC.

This clone occurred a few times. This chain links TRBV19 with TRBJ2-1, with TRBD1 as a possible D gene (5 bases). The V end lost 4 bases, the J end lost 0 bases, and 10 bases lay between the germline ends. Germline V lookup: CDR1 LNHDA, CDR2 SQIVND (reference sequence). CDR3 length: 15 residues. The CDR3 is CASSTTETSYNEQFF. DNA of the CDR3: TGTGCCAGTAGTACGACAGAAACCTCCTACAATGAGCAGTTCTTC.

This clone has just a few counts. The rearrangement uses TRBV18 and TRBJ1-2; D uncertain. Germline values: CDR1 KGHSH, CDR2 LQKENI. The CDR3 contains 14 residues. Deletions cut 3 bases from V and 4 bases from J, with 12 bases between. The CDR3 here is CASSPAGSTYGYTF. CDR3 coding DNA: TGTGCCAGCTCACCGGCAGGCAGTACCTATGGCTACACCTTC.

The chain links TRBV5-4 to TRBJ2-7; a possible D gene is TRBD1 (6 bases). V was pared by 4 bases and J by 3 bases, with 14 bases between. CDR1 and CDR2 from the germline V gene are SGHNT and YYREEE (reference sequence). CDR3 length equals 14 residues. CDR3 loop: CASSQNRAGYEQYF. CDR3 in DNA: TGTGCCAGCAGCCAGAACAGGGCAGGCTACGAGCAGTACTTC.

This clone was seen more than once but under ten times. The J gene is TRBJ2-6, the V gene TRBV2; no firm D call. Trimming took 2 bases from V and 0 from J, leaving 5 bases between them. Per germline, CDR1 SNHLY and CDR2 FYNNEI. The CDR3 is made up of 15 amino acids. The chain's CDR3 is CASSEMRSGANVLTF. The CDR3 DNA reads TGTGCCAGCAGTGAAATGCGCTCTGGGGCCAACGTCCTGACTTTC.

V is TRBV10-2 and J is TRBJ2-7; 11 nucleotides line up with TRBD2. Germline values: CDR1 WSHSY, CDR2 SAAADI. The ends lost 6 bases at V and 2 bases at J; junction bases unmatched: 9. The CDR3 is 16 amino acids. The CDR3 DNA is TGCGCCAGCAGGGGGGGTAGCGGGAGGGAGACCTACGAGCAGTACTTC. It codes for CASRGGSGRETYEQYF.

This chain uses TRBV11-2 with TRBJ2-1; 7 positions match TRBD2. Trimming removed 0 bases from V and 2 bases from J; junction bases left unmatched: 7. CDR1 and CDR2 from the germline V gene are SGHAT and FQNNGV. This CDR3 contains 17 residues. The CDR3 spells CASSLEIRLATYNEQFF. In DNA form, the CDR3 reads TGTGCCAGCAGCTTAGAAATCCGACTAGCCACCTACAATGAGCAGTTCTTC.

The gene calls are TRBV30 and TRBJ1-1, with D hard to call. The CDR3 spans 13 residues. Germline loops: CDR1 GTSNPN, CDR2 SVGIG (reference sequence). Trimming stripped 3 bases from V and 1 base from J, with 9 bases between. This chain's CDR3 is CAWSEERNTEAFF. CDR3 bases: TGTGCCTGGAGCGAGGAAAGGAACACTGAAGCTTTCTTT.

Only a few counts were recorded for this clone. The rearrangement links TRBV2 to TRBJ1-2, with TRBD1 matching over 7 bases. The germline CDR1 and CDR2 sequences are SNHLY and FYNNEI. V was clipped by 3 bases and J by 3 bases; unmatched bases: 4. The CDR3 is made up of 14 amino acids. CDR3 coding DNA: TGTGCCAGCAGTGAGCCCGACAGGGACTATGGCTACACCTTC. Its translation is CASSEPDRDYGYTF. The full variable domain, in which reference TRBV2 and TRBJ1-2 provide the parts outside the CDR3, is EPEVTQTPSHQVTQMGQEVILRCVPISNHLYFYWYRQILGQKVEFLVSFYNNEISEKSEIFDDQFSVERPDGSNFTLKIRSTKLEDSAMYFCASSEPDRDYGYTFGSGTRLTVV.

The chain has TRBV25-1 and TRBJ1-6; possibly TRBD1 for D (5 bases). Germline V CDR1 and CDR2: MGHDK, SYGVNS. Trimming removed 4 bases at V and 6 bases at J, with 10 bases between. The CDR3 contains 14 residues. The CDR3 protein is CASSVSQVNSPLHF. In DNA, the CDR3 is TGTGCCAGCAGTGTGTCACAGGTTAATTCACCCCTCCACTTT. Full variable domain (remainder filled in from reference TRBV25-1 and TRBJ1-6): EADIYQTPRYLVIGTGKKITLECSQTMGHDKMYWYQQDPGMELHLIHYSYGVNSTEKGDLSSESTVSRIRTEHFPLTLESARPSHTSQYLCASSVSQVNSPLHFGNGTRLTVT.

This chain uses TRBV5-6 with TRBJ1-3; TRBD1 matches 7 bases. Germline loops: CDR1 SGHDT, CDR2 YYEEEE. There are 16 residues in the CDR3. V lost 3 bases to trimming and J lost 0 bases; unmatched junction nucleotides: 6. The CDR3 spells CASSYRGTASGNTIYF. The CDR3 DNA is TGTGCCAGCAGCTACCGGGGGACAGCCTCTGGAAACACCATATATTTT.

This clone was seen a handful of times. The J gene is TRBJ2-1, the V gene TRBV5-4; 10 bases match TRBD2. Germline loops: CDR1 SGHNT, CDR2 YYREEE (reference sequence). The CDR3 consists of 17 residues. Germline trimming cut 0 bases from V and 0 bases from J; bases unmatched to any gene: 3. The CDR3 nucleotides are TGTGCCAGCAGCTTGGAACTAGCGGGAAACTCCTACAATGAGCAGTTCTTC. Translating it yields CASSLELAGNSYNEQFF.

The CDR3 protein is CASSWAGGQAEAFF. CDR3 bases: TGTGCCAGCAGTTGGGCGGGTGGGCAGGCAGAAGCTTTCTTT. The rearrangement joins TRBV11-2 to TRBJ1-1; the D is unclear. The CDR3 spans 14 residues. Germline CDR1 and CDR2: SGHAT and FQNNGV. V was cut by 6 bases and J by 8 bases, with 19 bases left in between.

In this sample, this clone turned up a few times. This rearrangement joins TRBV7-6 to TRBJ2-3; no firm D call. The germline V and J ends were trimmed by 5 bases and 6 bases, with 9 bases remaining between them. The CDR3 spans 12 residues. Germline CDR1 and CDR2: SGHVS and FNYEAQ. CDR3 nucleotide sequence: TGTGCCAGCAGCCCGTCCGTGGATACGCAGTATTTT. Protein sequence: CASSPSVDTQYF.

The chain is built from TRBV7-8 and TRBJ2-2, with 9 bases matching TRBD1. The junction had 12 bases not matched to a gene; V was cut back by 5 bases and J by 5 bases. CDR3 length: 17 amino acids. Germline V CDR1 and CDR2: SGHVS, FQNEAQ. CDR3 nucleotide sequence: TGTGCCAGCAGCCCCCGACCGGGACAGGGTATTACCGGGGAGCTGTTTTTT. Translating gives CASSPRPGQGITGELFF.

This clone has only a few counts. V usage is TRBV4-2 and J usage is TRBJ2-7; TRBD2 matches at 8 bases. The germline gives CDR1 LGHNA, CDR2 YNFKEQ. The CDR3 extends over 15 amino acids. V trimming: 0 bases; J trimming: 2 bases; junction bases outside the gene matches: 3. The chain's CDR3 is CASSQERGGTYEQYF. The CDR3 region has the DNA TGTGCCAGCAGCCAAGAACGCGGGGGGACCTACGAGCAGTACTTC.

This chain joins TRBV7-2 and TRBJ2-7; 8 nucleotides align to TRBD2. The CDR3 sequence is 16 residues long. Trimming removed 5 bases from V and 0 bases from J; junction bases left unmatched: 9. The germline gives CDR1 SGHTA, CDR2 FQGNSA. CDR3 coding DNA: TGTGCCAGCAGCCGATTACGGGCGGGAGGCTCCTACGAGCAGTACTTC. Encoded protein: CASSRLRAGGSYEQYF. The full variable domain, completed using reference TRBV7-2 and TRBJ2-7, is GAGVSQSPSNKVTEKGKDVELRCDPISGHTALYWYRQSLGQGLEFLIYFQGNSAPDKSGLPSDRFSAERTGGSVSTLTIQRTQQEDSAVYLCASSRLRAGGSYEQYFGPGTRLTVT.

This clone has a handful of counts. V gene TRBV14 combines with J gene TRBJ2-7; 10 positions agree with TRBD2. This CDR3 comprises 15 residues. Trimming cost V 4 bases and J 5 bases; bases outside gene matches: 8. Germline V gene lookup returns CDR1 SGHDN and CDR2 FVKESK. CDR3 DNA sequence: TGTGCCAGCAGCCCGTCTAGCGGGAGATTCCACGAGCAGTACTTC. The encoded protein is CASSPSSGRFHEQYF.

The rearrangement links TRBV6-5 to TRBJ2-7; possible D gene TRBD2, 5 bases. This CDR3 is 16 amino acids long. Trimming removed 4 bases from V and 1 base from J, with 17 bases in between. CDR1 and CDR2 from the germline V gene are MNHEY and SVGAGI. The CDR3: CASSSQPDLLSYEQYF. The CDR3, as DNA: TGTGCCAGCAGTTCCCAACCGGACTTACTTTCCTACGAGCAGTACTTC.

This clone came up a few times. CDR3 nucleotides: TGCGCCAGCAGCGGGAACAGGGGCCCCTCCATGAACACTGAAGCTTTCTTT. Translated, it gives CASSGNRGPSMNTEAFF. This sequence joins TRBV5-1 and TRBJ1-1; 7 bases align to TRBD1. There are 17 residues in the CDR3. Germline CDR1 reads SGHRS; CDR2 reads YFSETQ. Trimming cost V 4 bases and J 0 bases; bases outside gene matches: 12.

This clone was recorded once. The V call is TRBV19, the J call TRBJ2-3; D gene uncertain. V shed 4 bases and J shed 2 bases, with 7 bases lying between them. The CDR3 is 13 amino acids. The germline gives CDR1 LNHDA, CDR2 SQIVND (reference sequence). The CDR3 is CASSTHPTDTQYF. Here the CDR3 DNA reads TGTGCCAGTAGTACCCATCCCACAGATACGCAGTATTTT.

The CDR3 DNA sequence: TGTGCCAGCGCCCGGGGGTCACAAGAGACCCAGTACTTC. It specifies CASARGSQETQYF. The rearrangement links TRBV9 to TRBJ2-5; D might be TRBD2 (6 bases). The CDR3 runs 13 residues. Germline CDR1 reads SGDLS; CDR2 reads YYNGEE. Trimming pared 7 bases from V and 2 bases from J, leaving 12 bases between.

This clone appeared a few times. The V and J genes are TRBV27 and TRBJ2-7, with D possibly matching TRBD2 (6 bases). The length of the CDR3 is 12 residues. The germline gives CDR1 MNHEY, CDR2 SMNVEV (reference sequence). V was cut by 6 bases and J by 0 bases, with 6 bases left in between. This CDR3 is CASRRGSYEQYF. CDR3 DNA: TGTGCCAGCAGGCGGGGCTCCTACGAGCAGTACTTC.

J is TRBJ1-6 and V is TRBV6-1; D possibly corresponds to TRBD1 (6 bases). The V gene's germline CDR1 is MNHNS and CDR2 SASEGT. This CDR3 is built from 14 residues. The germline V and J ends were trimmed by 4 bases and 7 bases, with 11 bases remaining between them. The CDR3 spells CASSVGGGNSPLHF. The CDR3 bases are TGTGCCAGCAGTGTTGGTGGGGGCAATTCACCCCTCCACTTT.

The chain employs TRBV2 and TRBJ2-3, with D tentatively TRBD1 (5 bases). Germline assignment: CDR1 SNHLY and CDR2 FYNNEI. This CDR3 is 15 amino acids long. Trimming removed 6 bases at V and 3 bases at J, with 16 bases between. This chain's CDR3 is CASRSQGGKTDTQYF. The CDR3 region has the DNA TGTGCCAGCAGGAGTCAGGGTGGAAAGACAGATACGCAGTATTTT.

V is TRBV5-1 and J is TRBJ1-1, with 9 bases identical to TRBD1. V was pared by 5 bases and J by 10 bases, with 15 bases of the junction left unmatched. CDR3 size: 15 residues. Germline-derived CDR1 and CDR2 are SGHRS and YFSETQ. The CDR3 region has the DNA TGCGCCAGCAGAGGGACAGGGATACAAGGATCGGGAGCTTTCTTT. It codes for CASRGTGIQGSGAFF. The variable domain in full, completed from reference TRBV5-1 and TRBJ1-1, reads KAGVTQTPRYLIKTRGQQVTLSCSPISGHRSVSWYQQTPGQGLQFLFEYFSETQRNKGNFPGRFSGRQFSNSRSEMNVSTLELGDSALYLCASRGTGIQGSGAFFGQGTRLTVV.

This clone appeared a single time. The chain employs TRBV5-4 and TRBJ2-3; TRBD1 matches 8 bases. Trimming took 0 bases from V and 3 from J; bases not matched to a gene: 3. The CDR3 has 15 residues. The V gene's germline CDR1 is SGHNT and CDR2 YYREEE (reference sequence). The DNA of the CDR3 is TGTGCCAGCAGCTTGGACCAGGGGGCGACAGATACGCAGTATTTT. Translation: CASSLDQGATDTQYF.

This rearrangement joins TRBV19 to TRBJ2-5, with 15 bases fitting TRBD2. J lost 5 bases, V lost 5 bases, and 6 bases had no gene match. The germline gives CDR1 LNHDA, CDR2 SQIVND (reference sequence). The CDR3 consists of 16 residues. The CDR3 is CASSSWTSGRGETQYF. In DNA, the CDR3 is TGTGCCAGTAGTTCATGGACTAGCGGGAGGGGTGAGACCCAGTACTTC.

This clone was detected only a few times. Here the CDR3 reads CASSPSPGNYGYTF. CDR3 DNA sequence: TGCGCCAGCAGCCCTTCCCCAGGGAACTATGGCTACACCTTC. This chain uses TRBV5-1 with TRBJ1-2; D may be TRBD1 (5 bases). CDR3 length: 14 residues. Trimming removed 4 bases from V and 2 bases from J, with 12 bases in between. Per the germline V gene, CDR1 is SGHRS and CDR2 is YFSETQ. Full variable domain (rest looked up from reference TRBV5-1 and TRBJ1-2): KAGVTQTPRYLIKTRGQQVTLSCSPISGHRSVSWYQQTPGQGLQFLFEYFSETQRNKGNFPGRFSGRQFSNSRSEMNVSTLELGDSALYLCASSPSPGNYGYTFGSGTRLTVV.